This TCR beta chain stems from a study of CXCR3-negative and CXCR3-positive naive CD8 T cells. Study outcomes and limitations: Memory cells showed distinct TRBV-TRBJ patterns, while the two naive subsets matched. Naive cells positive for CXCR3 carried more hydrophobic TRB CDR3s than CXCR3-negative ones.

The CDR3 is made up of 12 amino acids. CDR1 and CDR2 from the germline V gene are LNHNV and YYDKDF (reference sequence). The study made its TRB cDNA libraries by 5' RACE, adding UMI labels. TCRdb reprocessed the 5' RACE reads; each CDR3 protein has one entry and no DNA is given. Its listing shows under 150,000 distinct CDR3 sequences. Comments on this clonotype: The antigen is unknown.

V usage is TRBV15 and J usage is TRBJ1-6. The TCR originated in a human donor in good health. Some clones in this sample may be carry-over from other donors' samples. Sequenced sample: naive CXCR3+ CD8+ T cells from blood. Documented subset: CD45RO-CCR7+CD27+CD95- naive CD8+ T cells expressing CXCR3 (TNR3+). The CDR3 here is CATSRANSPLHF.